The 7 T cell receptor beta chains presented below share a single source sample, sequenced in a study of T cell responses to AZD1222 COVID-19 vaccine. The table came from immunoSEQ multiplex PCR; TCRdb's copy has only in-frame clones and leaves some out. This sample has about 140,000 clones, with roughly 92% found just once. Specimen: peripheral blood, collected 28 days after the second AZD1222 dose. Receptors originate from an adult who received the AZD1222 COVID-19 vaccine.

V is TRBV5-1 and J is TRBJ2-3; 7 bases agree with TRBD1. Germline V gene data show CDR1 as SGHRS and CDR2 as YFSETQ. The length of the CDR3 is 15 residues. The V gene end was trimmed by 5 bases and the J gene end by 4 bases; junction bases not matched to a gene: 10. CDR3 coding DNA: TGCGCCAGCAGGGAGCAGGGGGATTGGGCAGATACGCAGTATTTT. Translated, it gives CASREQGDWADTQYF.

The chain is built from TRBV28 and TRBJ1-5, with 7 positions matching TRBD1. CDR1 is MDHEN, CDR2 SYDVKM, per germline. V dropped 6 bases and J dropped 9; count of bases not matched to a gene: 11. The length of the CDR3 is 14 residues. CDR3 nucleotide sequence: TGTGCCAGCAGCTTACAGGGGCGGGTCGGGCCCCAGCATTTT. Its translation is CASSLQGRVGPQHF. The variable domain in full, with the rest retrieved from reference TRBV28 and TRBJ1-5, is DVKVTQSSRYLVKRTGEKVFLECVQDMDHENMFWYRQDPGLGLRLIYFSYDVKMKEKGDIPEGYSVSREKKERFSLILESASTNQTSMYLCASSLQGRVGPQHFGDGTRLSIL.

V usage is TRBV24-1 and J usage is TRBJ1-4; 9 bases are a match to TRBD1. This CDR3 contains 15 residues. After removal of 4 bases from V and 6 bases from J, the junction contained 5 bases not matched to a gene. CDR1 and CDR2 (germline): KGHDR, SFDVKD. This CDR3 reads CATSDPGQGDEKLFF. Written as DNA, the CDR3 is TGTGCCACCAGTGACCCGGGACAGGGCGATGAAAAACTGTTTTTT.

V is TRBV2 and J is TRBJ2-7, with D possibly TRBD1 on 6 matching bases. The V gene lost 9 bases and the J gene lost 7 bases, with 16 bases spanning the gap. This CDR3 contains 12 residues. Germline CDR1 reads SNHLY; CDR2 reads FYNNEI. CDR3 nucleotides: TGTGCCAGAAGCCCCTCAAGGGGGGAGCAGTACTTC. Protein sequence: CARSPSRGEQYF. Full variable domain (remainder filled in from reference TRBV2 and TRBJ2-7): EPEVTQTPSHQVTQMGQEVILRCVPISNHLYFYWYRQILGQKVEFLVSFYNNEISEKSEIFDDQFSVERPDGSNFTLKIRSTKLEDSAMYFCARSPSRGEQYFGPGTRLTVT.

This rearrangement joins TRBV9 to TRBJ1-4; D remains ambiguous. CDR1 is SGDLS, CDR2 YYNGEE, per germline. Deletions cut 0 bases from V and 7 bases from J, with 16 bases between. This CDR3 is 16 amino acids long. The CDR3 sequence is CASSVEVAGKTEKLFF. The CDR3 DNA sequence: TGTGCCAGCAGCGTAGAGGTTGCGGGGAAGACTGAAAAACTGTTTTTT.

The genes are TRBV27 and TRBJ1-2, with unresolved D. The germline V gene has CDR1 MNHEY and CDR2 SMNVEV (reference sequence). The V end lost 2 bases, the J end lost 8 bases, and 12 bases lay between the germline ends. The CDR3 runs to 13 residues. The CDR3 reads CASSLGRLGGYTF. In nucleotides, the CDR3 is TGTGCCAGCAGTTTAGGGCGGTTGGGAGGCTACACCTTC.

The V call is TRBV6-5, the J call TRBJ1-4, with D unclear. V lost 6 bases and J 8 bases, leaving 10 bases between the germline ends. There are 12 residues in the CDR3. Germline V gives CDR1 MNHEY, CDR2 SVGAGI. The CDR3 sequence is CASRARAEKLFF. The CDR3 DNA sequence: TGTGCCAGCAGGGCACGGGCCGAAAAACTGTTTTTT.